The 13 T cell receptor beta chains presented below share a single source sample, sequenced in a study of T cells in localized non-small cell lung cancer. Generated by immunoSEQ multiplex PCR, the TCRdb table keeps only in-frame clones and is missing some. The sample has 50,000 to 55,000 clones; roughly 86% are singletons. This specimen was PBMCs, taken before any cancer treatment. The source of these receptors is a female donor with stage II lung adenocarcinoma.

Remarks on this clone: This specimen includes other DNA sequences encoding the same CDR3. The chain couples TRBV18 to TRBJ1-1; 9 bases line up with TRBD1. The CDR3 has 13 amino acids. CDR1 is KGHSH and CDR2 is LQKENI in the germline V gene. The V segment lost 3 bases and the J segment 5 bases; nucleotides outside the gene matches: 1. Written as DNA, the CDR3 is TGTGCCAGCTCACCTGGACAGGGGACTGAAGCTTTCTTT. Its protein is CASSPGQGTEAFF.

The genes are TRBV6-5 and TRBJ2-7; possibly TRBD1 or TRBD2 for D (5 bases each). The CDR3 runs to 15 residues. Germline loops: CDR1 MNHEY, CDR2 SVGAGI. Trimming took 6 bases from V and 4 from J, leaving 19 bases between them. The CDR3 DNA follows: TGTGCCAGCAGATCAGGTTCGGGACCAACTTACGAGCAGTACTTC. It translates to CASRSGSGPTYEQYF.

The rearrangement uses TRBV6-1 and TRBJ1-6; 8 bases fit TRBD1. Germline assignment: CDR1 MNHNS and CDR2 SASEGT. The CDR3 loop spans 14 amino acids. V was pared by 9 bases and J by 10 bases, with 11 bases of the junction left unmatched. CDR3 bases: TGTGCCAGTAGACAGGGGATCGGACAATCACCCCTCCACTTT. Its translation is CASRQGIGQSPLHF.

The chain recombines TRBV7-9 with TRBJ1-4; unclear D gene. The germline V gene has CDR1 SEHNR and CDR2 FQNEAQ (reference sequence). The V gene lost 3 bases and the J gene lost 5 bases, with 7 bases spanning the gap. The CDR3 is 13 residues long. The DNA of the CDR3 is TGTGCCAGCAGCTTTGTTAGGAATGAAAAACTGTTTTTT. Amino acids: CASSFVRNEKLFF.

J is TRBJ1-1 and V is TRBV19, with 7 bases fitting TRBD1. The V and J ends lost 5 bases and 10 bases, in that order; junction bases with no gene match: 7. This CDR3 contains 12 residues. The germline V gene has CDR1 LNHDA and CDR2 SQIVND (reference sequence). The CDR3 DNA is TGTGCCAGTAGTGTGATGACAGGGCCAGCTTTCTTT. Encoded protein: CASSVMTGPAFF.

The rearrangement joins TRBV19 to TRBJ2-2; perhaps TRBD2 as D (5 bases). The V gene lost 3 bases and the J gene lost 4 bases, with 12 bases spanning the gap. Germline values: CDR1 LNHDA, CDR2 SQIVND (reference sequence). This CDR3 has 15 amino acids. CDR3 bases: TGTGCCAGTAGTATTTCGGGGTCAGGCACCGGGGAGCTGTTTTTT. Translating it yields CASSISGSGTGELFF.

The chain uses TRBV18 and TRBJ1-2, with a tentative D call TRBD1 (6 bases). V was cut by 5 bases and J by 2 bases, with 21 bases left in between. CDR1 and CDR2 from the germline V gene are KGHSH and LQKENI. This CDR3 has 17 amino acids. The CDR3 bases are TGTGCCAGCTCAGCTCTTATATCACAGGGAGAAAACTATGGCTACACCTTC. Protein sequence: CASSALISQGENYGYTF. Looking up the rest from reference TRBV18 and TRBJ1-2 gives the full variable domain: NAGVMQNPRHLVRRRGQEARLRCSPMKGHSHVYWYRQLPEEGLKFMVYLQKENIIDESGMPKERFSAEFPKEGPSILRIQQVVRGDSAAYFCASSALISQGENYGYTFGSGTRLTVV.

The gene calls are TRBV19 and TRBJ2-6; D uncertain. Per germline, CDR1 LNHDA and CDR2 SQIVND (reference sequence). This CDR3 has 13 amino acids. Trimming took 6 bases from V and 0 from J, leaving 3 bases between them. CDR3: CASRNSGANVLTF. The CDR3 coding sequence is TGTGCCAGTAGGAACTCTGGGGCCAACGTCCTGACTTTC. Combining the CDR3 with reference TRBV19 and TRBJ2-6 gives the whole variable domain DGGITQSPKYLFRKEGQNVTLSCEQNLNHDAMYWYRQDPGQGLRLIYYSQIVNDFQKGDIAEGYSVSREKKESFPLTVTSAQKNPTAFYLCASRNSGANVLTFGAGSRLTVL.

V gene TRBV27 combines with J gene TRBJ1-4; tentative D call: TRBD1 (5 bases). CDR3 length: 16 amino acids. In germline, CDR1 is MNHEY, CDR2 SMNVEV (reference sequence). V lost 4 bases, J lost 11 bases, and 23 bases lay in between. The CDR3 region has the DNA TGTGCCAGCAGTTCTTTGACAGTTTCTAGGGTCGAGAAACTGTTTTTT. Amino acid sequence: CASSSLTVSRVEKLFF.

Only one count was recorded for this clone. The J gene is TRBJ2-7, the V gene TRBV5-6; 7 bases match TRBD1. This CDR3 has 12 residues. CDR1 is SGHDT, CDR2 YYEEEE, per germline. V was clipped by 2 bases and J by 4 bases; unmatched bases: 0. The CDR3 coding sequence is TGTGCCAGCAGCTTACAGGGGTACGAGCAGTACTTC. Its protein is CASSLQGYEQYF.

This chain links TRBV28 with TRBJ1-2; D ambiguous. From germline, CDR1 is MDHEN and CDR2 SYDVKM. V was cut by 3 bases and J by 4 bases, with 12 bases left in between. The length of the CDR3 is 14 residues. This CDR3 reads CASSLSGQIYGYTF. The CDR3 coding sequence is TGTGCCAGCAGTTTGTCCGGGCAAATCTATGGCTACACCTTC.

The chain employs TRBV19 and TRBJ1-2; 7 nucleotides match TRBD1. Germline CDR1 and CDR2: LNHDA and SQIVND (reference sequence). This CDR3 comprises 15 residues. V was pared by 4 bases and J by 5 bases, with 10 bases of the junction left unmatched. DNA for the CDR3: TGTGCCAGTAGTACATCTACAGGGGATAGATATGGCTACACCTTC. It encodes CASSTSTGDRYGYTF.

This rearrangement joins TRBV18 to TRBJ1-3, with no clear D. In germline, CDR1 is KGHSH, CDR2 LQKENI. Deletions cut 6 bases from V and 0 bases from J, with 15 bases between. CDR3 size: 16 residues. The CDR3 spells CASSLGGSSSGNTIYF. The CDR3 DNA sequence: TGTGCCAGCTCGCTGGGCGGGTCATCCTCTGGAAACACCATATATTTT.